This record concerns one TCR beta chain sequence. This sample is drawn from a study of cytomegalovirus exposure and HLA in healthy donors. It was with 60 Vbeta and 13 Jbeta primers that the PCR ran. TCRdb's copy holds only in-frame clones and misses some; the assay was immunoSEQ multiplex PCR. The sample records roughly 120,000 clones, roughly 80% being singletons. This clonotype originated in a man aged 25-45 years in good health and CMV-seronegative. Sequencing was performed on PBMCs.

The CDR3 spells CASSRDRAYGYTF. The CDR3 DNA is TGTGCCAGCAGCAGAGACAGGGCCTATGGCTACACCTTC. The chain is built from TRBV13 and TRBJ1-2; TRBD1 agrees at 7 bases. The CDR3 runs to 13 residues. With 5 bases clipped from V and 4 bases from J, the junction kept 4 bases outside the gene matches. The germline V gene encodes CDR1 PRHDT and CDR2 FYEKMQ (reference sequence).